The clone carrying this T cell receptor (beta chain) was seen a few times. Its antigen is as yet unknown. The study ran its PCR with 60 Vbeta and 13 Jbeta primers. Here immunoSEQ multiplex PCR was the method, and the copy in TCRdb shows in-frame clones only, minus some. The data show 79,000 or so clones, 73% seen once. CDR3 length equals 16 residues. Germline V gives CDR1 SGHTA, CDR2 FQGNSA. Trimming removed 2 bases at V and 6 bases at J, with 16 bases between. This record comes from a study of cytomegalovirus exposure and HLA in healthy donors. General study findings and limits: TRBV6-2, TRBV6-3 and other indistinguishable V segments were excluded. Immune exposure information available was restricted to CMV serostatus.

What was sequenced was PBMCs. The TCR originated in a woman between 40 and 50 years old in good health and CMV-seropositive. The chain employs TRBV7-2 and TRBJ2-2; D is possibly TRBD1 (5 bases). The CDR3 region has the DNA TGTGCCAGCAGCTTATTCCTGGGGCTGTCTTCCGGGGAGCTGTTTTTT. Translated, it gives CASSLFLGLSSGELFF.